This T cell receptor (beta chain) is drawn from a study of cytomegalovirus exposure and HLA in healthy donors. Study findings and constraints: Earlier analysis yielded a pattern in which most TCR beta V segments were productive about 90% or about 30% of the time. What was likely a sequencing artifact was a cluster of highly shared sequence variants. Among TCR beta chains, those listed as cytomegalovirus-associated numbered more than 150.

About this clone: Its cognate antigen is unknown.

It was with 60 Vbeta and 13 Jbeta primers that the PCR ran. Produced via immunoSEQ multiplex PCR; TCRdb's table is partial and in-frame only. The sample yields fewer than 100,000 clones, roughly 80% seen once. This clonotype was obtained from a man between 60 and 75 years old in good health and CMV-seropositive. Sequences were obtained from PBMCs.

The CDR3 bases are TGTGCCAGCAGTTACTCTGGGGGGGCCGACACTGAAGCTTTCTTT. This encodes CASSYSGGADTEAFF. The chain couples TRBV6-6 to TRBJ1-1; tentative D call: TRBD1 (6 bases). Germline V gene data show CDR1 as MNHNY and CDR2 as SVGAGI (reference sequence). V was pared by 0 bases and J by 3 bases, with 11 bases between. The CDR3 is 15 residues long.